This TCR beta chain was identified during a study of T cells expressing NK-cell markers. About the study: Sorted CD3+CD56-NKG2C+, CD3+CD56+NKG2C- and CD3+CD56+NKG2C+ T cells were the source of the TCR beta repertoires. Seven of the eight sequenced donors were HCMV-seropositive; one was seronegative. General observations from the study: Whether expanded NKG2C-expressing T cell clones recognize HCMV is unknown. One observes that, in a few donors, these clonotypes were also the leading ones within the CD3+CD56-NKG2C+ fraction.

Details on this clonotype: What it binds is not known.

TCRdb reanalyzed the 5' RACE reads, giving one entry per CDR3 protein sequence and no DNA. Its listing shows under 600,000 distinct CDR3 sequences. The germline V gene encodes CDR1 SNHLY and CDR2 FYNNEI. This CDR3 has 15 residues. Sequences were obtained from blood T cells: a sorted CD56 or NKG2C T cell subset, CD4+ or CD8+ T cells, or bulk PBMC T cells (not recorded which). The origin of this receptor is a woman between 45 and 60 years old in good health. The chain combines TRBV2 with TRBJ2-3; TCRdb lists TRBD2, though no DNA is available to test this call. The CDR3 reads CASSETRLSSPLRYF.